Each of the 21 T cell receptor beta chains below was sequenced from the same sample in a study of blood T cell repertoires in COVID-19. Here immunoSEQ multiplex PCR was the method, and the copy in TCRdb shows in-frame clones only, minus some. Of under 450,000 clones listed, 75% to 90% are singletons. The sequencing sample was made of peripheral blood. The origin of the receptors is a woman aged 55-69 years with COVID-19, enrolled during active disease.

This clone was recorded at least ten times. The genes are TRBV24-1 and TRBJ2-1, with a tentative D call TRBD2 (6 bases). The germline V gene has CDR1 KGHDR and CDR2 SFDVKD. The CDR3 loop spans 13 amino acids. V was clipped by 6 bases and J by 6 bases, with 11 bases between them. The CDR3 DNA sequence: TGTGCCACCAGTCAGGGAGGAGGCAATGAGCAGTTCTTC. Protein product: CATSQGGGNEQFF.

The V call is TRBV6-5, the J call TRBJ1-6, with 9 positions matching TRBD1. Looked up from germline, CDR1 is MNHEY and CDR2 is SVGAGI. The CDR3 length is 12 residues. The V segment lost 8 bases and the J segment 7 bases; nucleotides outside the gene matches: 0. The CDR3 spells CASGQGNSPLHF. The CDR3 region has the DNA TGTGCCAGCGGACAGGGGAATTCACCCCTCCACTTT.

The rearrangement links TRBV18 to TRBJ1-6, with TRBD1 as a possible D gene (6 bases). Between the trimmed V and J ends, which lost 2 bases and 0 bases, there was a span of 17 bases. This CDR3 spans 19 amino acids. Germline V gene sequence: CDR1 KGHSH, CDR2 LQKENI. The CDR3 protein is CASSPNPGTPSSYNSPLHF. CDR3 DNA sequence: TGTGCCAGCTCACCAAACCCCGGGACACCGAGCTCCTATAATTCACCCCTCCACTTT. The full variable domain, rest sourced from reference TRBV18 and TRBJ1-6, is NAGVMQNPRHLVRRRGQEARLRCSPMKGHSHVYWYRQLPEEGLKFMVYLQKENIIDESGMPKERFSAEFPKEGPSILRIQQVVRGDSAAYFCASSPNPGTPSSYNSPLHFGNGTRLTVT.

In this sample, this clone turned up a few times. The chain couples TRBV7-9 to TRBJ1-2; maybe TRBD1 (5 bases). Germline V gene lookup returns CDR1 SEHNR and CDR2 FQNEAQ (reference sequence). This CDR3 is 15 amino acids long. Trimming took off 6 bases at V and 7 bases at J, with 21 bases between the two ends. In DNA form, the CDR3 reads TGTGCCAGCAGTGGATGGCAGGGTTCAAATGGTGGCTACACCTTC. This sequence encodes CASSGWQGSNGGYTF.

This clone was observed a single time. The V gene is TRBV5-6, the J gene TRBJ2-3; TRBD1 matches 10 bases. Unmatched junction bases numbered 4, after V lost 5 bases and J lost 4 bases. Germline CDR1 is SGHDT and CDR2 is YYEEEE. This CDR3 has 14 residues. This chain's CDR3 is CASRGQGYADTQYF. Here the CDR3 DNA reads TGTGCCAGCAGGGGACAGGGGTACGCAGATACGCAGTATTTT.

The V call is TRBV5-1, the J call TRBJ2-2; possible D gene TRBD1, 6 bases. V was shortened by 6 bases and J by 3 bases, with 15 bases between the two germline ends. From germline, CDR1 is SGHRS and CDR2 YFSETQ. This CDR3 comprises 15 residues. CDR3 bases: TGCGCCAGCACACTGGCACAGGGCCACACCGGGGAGCTGTTTTTT. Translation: CASTLAQGHTGELFF.

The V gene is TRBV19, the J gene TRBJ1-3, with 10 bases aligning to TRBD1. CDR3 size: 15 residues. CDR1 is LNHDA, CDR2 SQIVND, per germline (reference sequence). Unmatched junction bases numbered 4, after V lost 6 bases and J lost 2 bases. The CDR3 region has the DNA TGTGCCAGTAGGGCGGACAGGGGGACTGGAAACACCATATATTTT. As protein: CASRADRGTGNTIYF.

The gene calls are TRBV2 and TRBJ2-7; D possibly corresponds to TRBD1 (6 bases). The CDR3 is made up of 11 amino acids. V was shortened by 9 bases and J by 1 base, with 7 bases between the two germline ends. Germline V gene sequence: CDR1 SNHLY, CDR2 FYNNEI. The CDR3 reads CASTGSYEQYF. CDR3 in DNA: TGTGCCAGTACAGGGTCCTACGAGCAGTACTTC.

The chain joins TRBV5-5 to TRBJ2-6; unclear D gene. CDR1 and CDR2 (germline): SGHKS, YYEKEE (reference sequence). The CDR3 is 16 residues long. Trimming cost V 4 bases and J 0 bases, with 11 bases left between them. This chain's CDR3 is CASSQSVPSGANVLTF. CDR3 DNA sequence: TGTGCCAGCAGCCAATCGGTCCCCTCTGGGGCCAACGTCCTGACTTTC.

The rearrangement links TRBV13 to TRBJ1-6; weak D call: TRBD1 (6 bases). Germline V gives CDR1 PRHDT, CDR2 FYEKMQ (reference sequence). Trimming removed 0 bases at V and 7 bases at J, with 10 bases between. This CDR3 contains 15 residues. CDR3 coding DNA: TGTGCCAGCAGCTTAGGAATTAGGGGGAATTCACCCCTCCACTTT. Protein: CASSLGIRGNSPLHF.

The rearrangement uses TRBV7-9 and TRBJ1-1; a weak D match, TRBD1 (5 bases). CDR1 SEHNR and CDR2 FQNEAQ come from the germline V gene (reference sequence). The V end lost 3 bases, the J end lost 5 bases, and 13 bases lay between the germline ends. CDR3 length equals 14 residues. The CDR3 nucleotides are TGTGCCAGCAGCTTGGGGAGGGGAGAAACTGAAGCTTTCTTT. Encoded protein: CASSLGRGETEAFF.

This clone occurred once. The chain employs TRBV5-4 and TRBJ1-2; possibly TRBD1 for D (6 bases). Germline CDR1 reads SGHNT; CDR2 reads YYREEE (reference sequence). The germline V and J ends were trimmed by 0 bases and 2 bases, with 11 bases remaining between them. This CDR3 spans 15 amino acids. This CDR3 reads CASSLDGGQNYGYTF. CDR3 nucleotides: TGTGCCAGCAGCTTGGACGGGGGGCAGAACTATGGCTACACCTTC.

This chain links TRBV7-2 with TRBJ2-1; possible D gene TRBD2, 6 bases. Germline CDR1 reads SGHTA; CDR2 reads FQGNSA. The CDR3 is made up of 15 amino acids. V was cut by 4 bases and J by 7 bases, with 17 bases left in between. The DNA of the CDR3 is TGTGCCAGCAGCTCCGGGGCCCTCGCGGGGAATGAGCAGTTCTTC. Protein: CASSSGALAGNEQFF. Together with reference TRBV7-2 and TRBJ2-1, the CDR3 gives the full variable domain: GAGVSQSPSNKVTEKGKDVELRCDPISGHTALYWYRQSLGQGLEFLIYFQGNSAPDKSGLPSDRFSAERTGGSVSTLTIQRTQQEDSAVYLCASSSGALAGNEQFFGPGTRLTVL.

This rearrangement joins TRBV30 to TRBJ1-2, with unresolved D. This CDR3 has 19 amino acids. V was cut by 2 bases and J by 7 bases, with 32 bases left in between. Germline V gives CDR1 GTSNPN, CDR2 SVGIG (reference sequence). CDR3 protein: CAWSITRTYSANLLGGYTF. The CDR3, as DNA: TGTGCCTGGAGTATTACCCGGACTTACAGCGCGAATCTCTTGGGTGGCTACACCTTC.

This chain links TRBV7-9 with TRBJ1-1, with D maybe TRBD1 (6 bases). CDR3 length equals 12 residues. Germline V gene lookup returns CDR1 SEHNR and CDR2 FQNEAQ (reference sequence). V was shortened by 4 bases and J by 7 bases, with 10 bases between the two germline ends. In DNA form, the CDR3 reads TGTGCCAGCAGCTCGTTCAGGGGTGAAGCTTTCTTT. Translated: CASSSFRGEAFF.

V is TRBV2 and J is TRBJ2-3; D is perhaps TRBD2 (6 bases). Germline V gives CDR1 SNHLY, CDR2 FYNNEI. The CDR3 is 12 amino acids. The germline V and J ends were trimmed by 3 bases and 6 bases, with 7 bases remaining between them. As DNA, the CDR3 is TGTGCCAGCAGTGAGGGGGGTGATACGCAGTATTTT. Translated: CASSEGGDTQYF.

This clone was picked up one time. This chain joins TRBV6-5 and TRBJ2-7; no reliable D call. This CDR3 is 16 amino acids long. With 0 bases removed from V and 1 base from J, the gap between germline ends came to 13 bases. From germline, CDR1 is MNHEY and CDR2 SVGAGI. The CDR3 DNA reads TGTGCCAGCAGTTACTCGATGGGTTCGGAGTCCTACGAGCAGTACTTC. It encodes CASSYSMGSESYEQYF.

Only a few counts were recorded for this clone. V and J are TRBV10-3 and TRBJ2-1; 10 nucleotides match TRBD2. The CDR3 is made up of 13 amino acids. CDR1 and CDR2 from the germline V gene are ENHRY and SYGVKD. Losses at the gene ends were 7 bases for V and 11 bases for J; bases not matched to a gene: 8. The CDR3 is CAIKRGGQGQQFF. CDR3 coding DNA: TGTGCCATCAAGCGGGGGGGCCAGGGCCAGCAGTTCTTC.

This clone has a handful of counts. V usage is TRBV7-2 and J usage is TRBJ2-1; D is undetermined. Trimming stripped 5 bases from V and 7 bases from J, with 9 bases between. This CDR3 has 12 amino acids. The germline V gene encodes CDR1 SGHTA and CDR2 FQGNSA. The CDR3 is CASSIQRNEQFF. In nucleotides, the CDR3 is TGTGCCAGCAGCATCCAGAGGAATGAGCAGTTCTTC.

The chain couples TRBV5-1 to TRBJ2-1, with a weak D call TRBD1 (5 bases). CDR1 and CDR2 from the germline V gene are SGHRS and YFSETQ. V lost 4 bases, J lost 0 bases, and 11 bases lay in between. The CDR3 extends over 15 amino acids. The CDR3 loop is CASSVQAGSYNEQFF. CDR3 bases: TGCGCCAGCAGCGTACAGGCAGGCTCCTACAATGAGCAGTTCTTC.

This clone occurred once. This CDR3 is CASSLVGQLGETQYF. CDR3 DNA: TGTGCCAGCAGCTTAGTCGGACAGCTAGGAGAGACCCAGTACTTC. This chain links TRBV7-9 with TRBJ2-5; D may be TRBD1 (6 bases). This CDR3 is 15 amino acids long. Germline V gene data show CDR1 as SEHNR and CDR2 as FQNEAQ (reference sequence). V lost 1 base to trimming and J lost 4 bases, with 13 bases between them.